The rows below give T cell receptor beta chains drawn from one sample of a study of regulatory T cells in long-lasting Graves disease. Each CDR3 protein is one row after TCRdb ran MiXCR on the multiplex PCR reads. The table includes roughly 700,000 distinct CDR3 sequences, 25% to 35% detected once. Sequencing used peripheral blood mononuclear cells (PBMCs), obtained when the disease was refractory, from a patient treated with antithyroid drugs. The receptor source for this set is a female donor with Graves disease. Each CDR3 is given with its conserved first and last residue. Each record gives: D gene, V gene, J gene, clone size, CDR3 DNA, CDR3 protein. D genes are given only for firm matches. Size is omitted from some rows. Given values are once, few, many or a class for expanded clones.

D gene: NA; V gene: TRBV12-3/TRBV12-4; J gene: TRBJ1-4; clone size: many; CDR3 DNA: TGTGCCAGCAGTTTGGCCGGGACTGAAAAACTGTTTTTT; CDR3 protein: CASSLAGTEKLFF
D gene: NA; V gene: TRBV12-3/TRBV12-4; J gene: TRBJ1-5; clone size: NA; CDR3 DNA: TGTGCCAGCAGTTTCCGGACAGACAATCAGCCCCAGCATTTT; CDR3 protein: CASSFRTDNQPQHF
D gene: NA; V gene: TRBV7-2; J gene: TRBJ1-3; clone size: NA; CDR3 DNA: TGTGCCAGCGAGGGGTATGGTGGAAACACCATATATTTT; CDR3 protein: CASEGYGGNTIYF
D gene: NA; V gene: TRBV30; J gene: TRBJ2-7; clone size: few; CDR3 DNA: TGTGCCTGGAGTCCCTTTTCGGGGGAGCAGTACTTC; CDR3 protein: CAWSPFSGEQYF
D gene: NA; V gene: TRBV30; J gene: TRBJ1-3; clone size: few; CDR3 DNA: TGTGCCTGGAGGCCCGGGGGAAACACCATATATTTT; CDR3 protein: CAWRPGGNTIYF
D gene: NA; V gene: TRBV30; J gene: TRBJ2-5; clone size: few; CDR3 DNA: TGTGCCTGGAGGGGGGTTGGGGAGACCCAGTACTTC; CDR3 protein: CAWRGVGETQYF
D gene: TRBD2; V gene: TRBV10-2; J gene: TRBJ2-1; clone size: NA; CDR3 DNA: TGCGCCAGCAGTCTTACGACTAGCGGGAGGGCGAATGAGCAGTTCTTC; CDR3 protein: CASSLTTSGRANEQFF
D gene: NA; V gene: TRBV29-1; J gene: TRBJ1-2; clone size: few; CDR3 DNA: TGCAGCGTCAATCGCAGGGACTATGGCTACACCTTC; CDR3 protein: CSVNRRDYGYTF
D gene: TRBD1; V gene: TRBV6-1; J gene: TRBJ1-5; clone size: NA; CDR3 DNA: TGTGCCAGCAATATTGGGACAGGGGGTCCTCAGCCCCAGCATTTT; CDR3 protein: CASNIGTGGPQPQHF
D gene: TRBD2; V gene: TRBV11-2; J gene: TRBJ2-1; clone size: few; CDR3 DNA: TGTGCCAGCAGCTTAATCTCGGGTTTGGCGGGAGCCAACAATGAGCAGTTCTTC; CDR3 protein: CASSLISGLAGANNEQFF
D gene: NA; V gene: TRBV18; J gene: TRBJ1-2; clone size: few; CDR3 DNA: TGTGCCAGCTCACCCCCGGACACGGATGGCTACACCTTC; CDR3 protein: CASSPPDTDGYTF
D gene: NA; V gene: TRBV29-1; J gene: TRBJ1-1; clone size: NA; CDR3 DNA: TGCAGCGTAGATATGAACACTGAAGCTTTCTTT; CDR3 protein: CSVDMNTEAFF
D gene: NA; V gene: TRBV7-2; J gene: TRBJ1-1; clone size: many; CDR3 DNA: TGTGCCAGCAGCTTAGTAGCCCAGAACACTGAAGCTTTCTTT; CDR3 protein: CASSLVAQNTEAFF
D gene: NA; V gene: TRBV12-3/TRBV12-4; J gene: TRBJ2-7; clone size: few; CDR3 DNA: TGTGCCAGCATCAGGGGCAGGGGAAACTACGAGCAGTACTTC; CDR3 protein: CASIRGRGNYEQYF
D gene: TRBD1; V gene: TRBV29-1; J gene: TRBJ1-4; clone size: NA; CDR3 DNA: TGCAGCTTCGGGACAGCCCCTAATGAAAAACTGTTTTTT; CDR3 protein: CSFGTAPNEKLFF
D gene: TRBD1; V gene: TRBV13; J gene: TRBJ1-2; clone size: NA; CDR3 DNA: TGTGCCAGCAGCAGTTCGACAGGGGCCAACTATGGCTACACCTTC; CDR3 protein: CASSSSTGANYGYTF
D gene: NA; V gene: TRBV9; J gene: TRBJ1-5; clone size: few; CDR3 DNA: TGTGCCAGCAGCGTAGACGGGGAAACAGGGACCCAGCATTTT; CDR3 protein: CASSVDGETGTQHF
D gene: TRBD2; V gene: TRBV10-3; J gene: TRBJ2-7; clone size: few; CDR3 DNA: TGTGCCATCAGACCTAGATTAGCGGGCTTCTCCTACGAGCAGTACTTC; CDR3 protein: CAIRPRLAGFSYEQYF
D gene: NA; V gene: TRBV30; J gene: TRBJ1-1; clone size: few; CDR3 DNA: TGTGCCTGGAGAAATCGAGTCCCGAACACTGAAGCTTTCTTT; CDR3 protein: CAWRNRVPNTEAFF
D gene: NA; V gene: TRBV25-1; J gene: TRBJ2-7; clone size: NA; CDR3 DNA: TGTGCCAGCAGCTCTCCGGGGAGTCGTCCGCTGTACTTC; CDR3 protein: CASSSPGSRPLYF